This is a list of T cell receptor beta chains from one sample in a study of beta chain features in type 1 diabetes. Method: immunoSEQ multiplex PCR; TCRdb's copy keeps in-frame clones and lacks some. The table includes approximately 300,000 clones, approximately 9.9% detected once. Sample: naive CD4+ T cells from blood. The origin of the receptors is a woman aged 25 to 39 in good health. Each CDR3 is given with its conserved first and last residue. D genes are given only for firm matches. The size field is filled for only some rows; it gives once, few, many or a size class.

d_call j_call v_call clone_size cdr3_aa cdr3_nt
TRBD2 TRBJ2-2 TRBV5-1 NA CASSPASGANTGELFF TGCGCCAGCAGCCCAGCTAGCGGCGCGAACACCGGGGAGCTGTTTTTT
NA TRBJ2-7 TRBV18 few CASSPSLYEQYF TGTGCCAGCTCACCGTCACTCTACGAGCAGTACTTC
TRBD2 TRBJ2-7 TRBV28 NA CASRIGTSGSYEQYF TGTGCCAGCAGAATAGGGACTAGCGGGAGCTACGAGCAGTACTTC
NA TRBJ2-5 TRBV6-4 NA CASSEQGGQETQYF TGTGCCAGCAGTGAACAGGGTGGCCAAGAGACCCAGTACTTC
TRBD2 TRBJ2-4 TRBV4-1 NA CASSREMSGGRGTKNIQYF TGCGCCAGCAGCCGCGAGATGAGCGGGGGTCGAGGGACCAAAAACATTCAGTACTTC
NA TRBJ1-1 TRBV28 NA CASSKMTGKTEAFF TGTGCCAGCAGTAAAATGACAGGAAAAACTGAAGCTTTCTTT
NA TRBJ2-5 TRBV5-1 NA CASSFGREQTQYF TGCGCCAGCAGCTTCGGGCGGGAACAGACCCAGTACTTC
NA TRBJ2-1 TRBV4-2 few CASSQDAAYNEQFF TGTGCCAGCAGCCAAGACGCGGCTTACAATGAGCAGTTCTTC
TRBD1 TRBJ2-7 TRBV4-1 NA CASSQAPGQGIYEQYF TGCGCCAGCAGCCAAGCTCCGGGACAGGGGATCTACGAGCAGTACTTC
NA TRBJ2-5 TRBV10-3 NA CAISEWQQETQYF TGTGCCATCAGTGAGTGGCAGCAAGAGACCCAGTACTTC
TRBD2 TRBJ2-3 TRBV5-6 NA CASSPGREGTDTQYF TGTGCCAGCAGCCCTGGGCGGGAGGGGACAGATACGCAGTATTTT
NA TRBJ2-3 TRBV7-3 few CASSLTGLATDTQYF TGTGCCAGCAGCTTAACGGGGCTGGCGACAGATACGCAGTATTTT
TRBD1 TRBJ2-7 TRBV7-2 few CASSPDRGRTYEQYF TGTGCCAGCAGCCCTGACAGGGGAAGGACCTACGAGCAGTACTTC
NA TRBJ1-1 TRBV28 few CASSVETEAFF TGTGCCAGCAGTGTTGAGACTGAAGCTTTCTTT
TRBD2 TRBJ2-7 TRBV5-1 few CASSSRGDLALQYF TGCGCCAGCAGCTCCCGGGGGGATCTGGCTTTGCAGTACTTC
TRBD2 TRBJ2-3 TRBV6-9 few CASLPGGASGRWSTDTQYF TGTGCCAGCCTTCCGGGGGGGGCTAGCGGGAGGTGGAGCACAGATACGCAGTATTTT
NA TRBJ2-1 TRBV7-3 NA CASSDRETPYNEQFF TGTGCCAGCAGCGACCGGGAGACCCCCTACAATGAGCAGTTCTTC
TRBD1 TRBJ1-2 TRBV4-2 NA CASSNRDRSLSGYTF TGTGCCAGCAGCAACCGGGACAGGAGCCTCAGCGGCTACACCTTC
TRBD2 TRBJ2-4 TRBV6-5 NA CASTKGGRAGNIQYF TGTGCCAGCACGAAGGGCGGGAGGGCCGGAAACATTCAGTACTTC
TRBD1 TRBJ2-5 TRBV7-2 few CASSEAGTAGGETQYF TGTGCCAGCAGCGAAGCCGGGACAGCAGGCGGCGAGACCCAGTACTTC
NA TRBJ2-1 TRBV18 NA CASSPLSGESYNEQFF TGTGCCAGCTCACCACTTTCAGGGGAATCCTACAATGAGCAGTTCTTC
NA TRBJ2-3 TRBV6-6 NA CASSTSDNPQYF TGTGCCAGCAGTACATCTGACAACCCGCAGTATTTT
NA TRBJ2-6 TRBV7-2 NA CASSSRQGANVLTF TGTGCCAGCAGCTCCAGACAGGGGGCCAACGTCCTGACTTTC
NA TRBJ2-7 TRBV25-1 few CASSELGQASYEQYF TGTGCCAGCAGTGAATTGGGGCAGGCATCCTACGAGCAGTACTTC
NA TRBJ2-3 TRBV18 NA CASSLLERSGADTQYF TGTGCCAGCTCACTCCTTGAGAGATCTGGTGCAGATACGCAGTATTTT